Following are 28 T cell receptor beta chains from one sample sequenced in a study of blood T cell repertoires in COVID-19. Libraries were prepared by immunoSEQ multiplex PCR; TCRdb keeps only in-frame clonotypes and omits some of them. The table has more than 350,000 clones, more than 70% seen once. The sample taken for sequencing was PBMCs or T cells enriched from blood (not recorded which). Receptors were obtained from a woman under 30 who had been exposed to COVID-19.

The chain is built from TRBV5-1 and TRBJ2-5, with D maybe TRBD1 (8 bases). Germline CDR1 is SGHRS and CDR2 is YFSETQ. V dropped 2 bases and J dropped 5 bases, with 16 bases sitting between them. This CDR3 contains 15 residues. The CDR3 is CASSFSPQGGETQYF. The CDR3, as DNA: TGCGCCAGCAGCTTTTCTCCACAGGGGGGGGAGACCCAGTACTTC.

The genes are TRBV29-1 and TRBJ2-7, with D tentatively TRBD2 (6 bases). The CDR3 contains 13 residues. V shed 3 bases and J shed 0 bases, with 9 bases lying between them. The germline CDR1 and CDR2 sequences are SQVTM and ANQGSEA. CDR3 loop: CSVDGGDSYEQYF. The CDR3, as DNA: TGCAGCGTTGACGGCGGGGACTCCTACGAGCAGTACTTC.

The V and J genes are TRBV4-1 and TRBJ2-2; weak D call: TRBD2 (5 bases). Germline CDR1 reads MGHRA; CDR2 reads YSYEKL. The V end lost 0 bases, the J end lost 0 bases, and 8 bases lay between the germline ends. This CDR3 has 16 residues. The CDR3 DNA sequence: TGCGCCAGCAGCCAAGAAGGCGGGCCGAACACCGGGGAGCTGTTTTTT. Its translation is CASSQEGGPNTGELFF.

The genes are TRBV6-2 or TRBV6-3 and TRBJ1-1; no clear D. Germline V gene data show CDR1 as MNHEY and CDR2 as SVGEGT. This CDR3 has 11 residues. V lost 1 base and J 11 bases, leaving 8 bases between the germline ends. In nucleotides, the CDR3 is TGTGCCAGCAGTTACTGGGGAGAGGCTTTCTTT. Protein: CASSYWGEAFF.

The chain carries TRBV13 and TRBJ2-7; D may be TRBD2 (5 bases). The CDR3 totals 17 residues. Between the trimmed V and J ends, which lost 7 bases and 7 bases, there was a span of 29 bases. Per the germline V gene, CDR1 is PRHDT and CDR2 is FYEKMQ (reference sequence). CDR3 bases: TGTGCCAGCACCCGATCCCCTTACAATAGGCAGGAGGTGGAGCAGTACTTC. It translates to CASTRSPYNRQEVEQYF. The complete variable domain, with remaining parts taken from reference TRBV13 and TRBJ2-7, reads AAGVIQSPRHLIKEKRETATLKCYPIPRHDTVYWYQQGPGQDPQFLISFYEKMQSDKGSIPDRFSAQQFSDYHSELNMSSLELGDSALYFCASTRSPYNRQEVEQYFGPGTRLTVT.

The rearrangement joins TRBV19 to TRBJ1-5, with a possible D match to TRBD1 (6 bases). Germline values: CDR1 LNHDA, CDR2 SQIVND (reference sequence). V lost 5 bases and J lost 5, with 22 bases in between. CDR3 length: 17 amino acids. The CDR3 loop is CASSLQRTGRVDQPQHF. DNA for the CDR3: TGTGCCAGTAGTCTACAGCGCACAGGGAGAGTAGATCAGCCCCAGCATTTT.

The CDR3 protein is CASSLFSGGNTIYF. CDR3 DNA sequence: TGTGCCAGCAGCTTGTTCTCAGGGGGAAACACCATATATTTT. V gene TRBV7-8 combines with J gene TRBJ1-3, with D maybe TRBD1 (5 bases). Germline loops: CDR1 SGHVS, CDR2 FQNEAQ. This CDR3 has 14 residues. The germline V and J ends were trimmed by 3 bases and 4 bases, with 10 bases remaining between them.

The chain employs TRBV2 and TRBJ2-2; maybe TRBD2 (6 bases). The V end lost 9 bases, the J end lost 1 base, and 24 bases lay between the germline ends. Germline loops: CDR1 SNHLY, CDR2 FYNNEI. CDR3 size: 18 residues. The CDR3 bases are TGTGCCAGTCAACCGGGACTCGTGCCCGGGAGGAACACCGGGGAGCTGTTTTTT. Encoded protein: CASQPGLVPGRNTGELFF.

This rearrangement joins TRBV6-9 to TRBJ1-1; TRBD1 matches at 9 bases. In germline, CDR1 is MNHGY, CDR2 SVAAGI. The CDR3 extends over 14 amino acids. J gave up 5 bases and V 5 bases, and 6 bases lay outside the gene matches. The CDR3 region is CASSRWTGVTEAFF. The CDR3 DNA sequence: TGTGCCAGCAGTAGATGGACAGGGGTGACTGAAGCTTTCTTT.

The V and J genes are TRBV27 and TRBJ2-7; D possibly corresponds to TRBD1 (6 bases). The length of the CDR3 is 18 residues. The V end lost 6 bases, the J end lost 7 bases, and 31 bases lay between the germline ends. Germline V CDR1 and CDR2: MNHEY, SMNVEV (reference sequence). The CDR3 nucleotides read TGTGCCAGCAGAGAAGCAACTACTTCAGGGGAAAAGTCTTGGGAGCAGTACTTC. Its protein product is CASREATTSGEKSWEQYF.

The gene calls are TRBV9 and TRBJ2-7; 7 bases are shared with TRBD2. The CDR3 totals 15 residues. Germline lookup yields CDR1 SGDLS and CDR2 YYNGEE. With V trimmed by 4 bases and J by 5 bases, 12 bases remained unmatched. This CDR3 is CASSPQGGVMDEQYF. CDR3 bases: TGTGCCAGCAGCCCCCAGGGAGGGGTCATGGACGAGCAGTACTTC.

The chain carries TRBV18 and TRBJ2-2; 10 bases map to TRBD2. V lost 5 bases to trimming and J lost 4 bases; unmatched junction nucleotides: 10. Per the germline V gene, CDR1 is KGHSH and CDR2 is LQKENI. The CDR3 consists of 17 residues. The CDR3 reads CASSKPSGSPFTGELFF. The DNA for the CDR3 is TGTGCCAGCTCAAAACCTAGCGGGAGCCCTTTCACCGGGGAGCTGTTTTTT. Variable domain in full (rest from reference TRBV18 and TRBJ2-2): NAGVMQNPRHLVRRRGQEARLRCSPMKGHSHVYWYRQLPEEGLKFMVYLQKENIIDESGMPKERFSAEFPKEGPSILRIQQVVRGDSAAYFCASSKPSGSPFTGELFFGEGSRLTVL.

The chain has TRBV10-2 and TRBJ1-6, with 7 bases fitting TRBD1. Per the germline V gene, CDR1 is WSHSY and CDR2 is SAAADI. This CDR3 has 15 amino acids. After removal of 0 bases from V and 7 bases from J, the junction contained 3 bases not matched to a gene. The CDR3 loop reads CASSESGTENSPLHF. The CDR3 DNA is TGCGCCAGCAGTGAGTCGGGGACAGAAAATTCACCCCTCCACTTT.

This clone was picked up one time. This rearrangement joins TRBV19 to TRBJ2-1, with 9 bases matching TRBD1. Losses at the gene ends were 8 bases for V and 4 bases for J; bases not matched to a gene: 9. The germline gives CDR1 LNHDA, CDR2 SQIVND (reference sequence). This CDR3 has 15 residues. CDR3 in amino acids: CASEPHGTGYNEQFF. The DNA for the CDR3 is TGTGCCAGTGAGCCACACGGGACAGGGTACAATGAGCAGTTCTTC.

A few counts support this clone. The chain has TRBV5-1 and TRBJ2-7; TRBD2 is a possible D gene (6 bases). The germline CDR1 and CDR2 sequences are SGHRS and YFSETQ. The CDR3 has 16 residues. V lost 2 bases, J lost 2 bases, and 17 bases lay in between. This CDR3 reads CASSFNPGLRPYEQYF. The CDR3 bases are TGCGCCAGCAGCTTTAATCCGGGACTTCGACCCTACGAGCAGTACTTC.

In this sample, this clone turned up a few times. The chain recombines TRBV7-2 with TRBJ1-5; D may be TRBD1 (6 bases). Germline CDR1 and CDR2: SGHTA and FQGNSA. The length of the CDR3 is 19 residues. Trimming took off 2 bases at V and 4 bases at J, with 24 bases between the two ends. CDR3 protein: CASSLTDPKQGEGNQPQHF. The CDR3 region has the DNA TGTGCCAGCAGCTTAACCGATCCTAAACAGGGCGAGGGGAATCAGCCCCAGCATTTT.

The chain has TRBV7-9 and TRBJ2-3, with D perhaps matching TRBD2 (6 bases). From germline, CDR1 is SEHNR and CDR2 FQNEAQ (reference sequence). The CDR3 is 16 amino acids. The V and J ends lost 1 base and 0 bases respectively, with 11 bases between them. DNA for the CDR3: TGTGCCAGCAGCTTAGGTCGGACTACCAGCACAGATACGCAGTATTTT. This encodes CASSLGRTTSTDTQYF.

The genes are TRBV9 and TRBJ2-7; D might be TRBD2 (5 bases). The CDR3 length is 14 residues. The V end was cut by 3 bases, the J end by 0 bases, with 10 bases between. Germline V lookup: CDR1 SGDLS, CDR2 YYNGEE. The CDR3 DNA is TGTGCCAGCAGCGCACTAGGTTTCTCCTACGAGCAGTACTTC. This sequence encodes CASSALGFSYEQYF.

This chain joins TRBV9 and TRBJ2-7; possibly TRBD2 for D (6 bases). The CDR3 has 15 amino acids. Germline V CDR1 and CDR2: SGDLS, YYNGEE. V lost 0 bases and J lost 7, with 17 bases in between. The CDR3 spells CASSVDGTPLSEQYF. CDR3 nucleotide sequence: TGTGCCAGCAGCGTAGATGGGACTCCTCTTTCGGAGCAGTACTTC. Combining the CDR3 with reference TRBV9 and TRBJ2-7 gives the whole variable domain DSGVTQTPKHLITATGQRVTLRCSPRSGDLSVYWYQQSLDQGLQFLIQYYNGEERAKGNILERFSAQQFPDLHSELNLSSLELGDSALYFCASSVDGTPLSEQYFGPGTRLTVT.

CDR3 DNA sequence: TGTGCCAGTAGTAGCAGGGAGGGGAGCACCATATATTTT. It encodes CASSSREGSTIYF. The J gene is TRBJ1-3, the V gene TRBV19; D may be TRBD1 (5 bases). Germline CDR1 and CDR2: LNHDA and SQIVND (reference sequence). The CDR3 has 13 amino acids. Between the trimmed V and J ends, which lost 4 bases and 9 bases, there was a span of 13 bases.

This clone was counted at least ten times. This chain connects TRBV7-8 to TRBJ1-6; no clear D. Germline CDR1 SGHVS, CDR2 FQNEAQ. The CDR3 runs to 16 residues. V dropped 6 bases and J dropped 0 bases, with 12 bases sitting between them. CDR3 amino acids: CASRHGRSSYNSPLHF. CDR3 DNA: TGTGCCAGCAGGCACGGTAGGAGCTCCTATAATTCACCCCTCCACTTT.

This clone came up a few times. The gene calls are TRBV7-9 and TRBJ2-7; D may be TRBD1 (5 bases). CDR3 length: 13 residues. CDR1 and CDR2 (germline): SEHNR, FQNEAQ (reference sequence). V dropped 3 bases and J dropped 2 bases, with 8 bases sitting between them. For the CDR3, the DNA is TGTGCCAGCAGCTTCGACAGCGCCTACGAGCAGTACTTC. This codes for CASSFDSAYEQYF.

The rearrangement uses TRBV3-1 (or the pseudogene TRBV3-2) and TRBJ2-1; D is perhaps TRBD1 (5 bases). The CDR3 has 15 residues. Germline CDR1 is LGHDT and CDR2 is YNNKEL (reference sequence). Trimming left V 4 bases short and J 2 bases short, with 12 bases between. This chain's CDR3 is CASSPGQGPYNEQFF. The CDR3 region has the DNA TGTGCCAGCAGCCCCGGACAAGGACCCTACAATGAGCAGTTCTTC.

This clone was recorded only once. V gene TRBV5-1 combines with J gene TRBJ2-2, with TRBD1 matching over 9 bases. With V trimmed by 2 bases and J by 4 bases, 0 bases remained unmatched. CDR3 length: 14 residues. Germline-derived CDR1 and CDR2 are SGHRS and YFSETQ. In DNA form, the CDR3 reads TGCGCCAGCAGCTTACAGGGGGCCACCGGGGAGCTGTTTTTT. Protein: CASSLQGATGELFF.

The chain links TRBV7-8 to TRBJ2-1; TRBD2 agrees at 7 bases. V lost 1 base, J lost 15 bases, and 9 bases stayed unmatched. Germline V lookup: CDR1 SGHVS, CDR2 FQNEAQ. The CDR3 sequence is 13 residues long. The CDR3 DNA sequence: TGTGCCAGCAGCTTAGGGCTAGCGGACTTGTGGTTCTTC. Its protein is CASSLGLADLWFF.

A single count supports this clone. The CDR3: CASSPRGGRAYNEQFF. The CDR3 DNA is TGTGCCAGCAGTCCTCGTGGGGGGAGGGCCTACAATGAGCAGTTCTTC. The chain combines TRBV28 with TRBJ2-1, with 7 positions matching TRBD2. CDR3 size: 16 residues. From germline, CDR1 is MDHEN and CDR2 SYDVKM. Trimming at V came to 5 bases and at J to 2 bases, leaving 9 bases not matched to a gene.

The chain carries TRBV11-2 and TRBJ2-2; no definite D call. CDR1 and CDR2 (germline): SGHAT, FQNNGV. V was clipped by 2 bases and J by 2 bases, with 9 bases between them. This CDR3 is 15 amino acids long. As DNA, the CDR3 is TGTGCCAGCAGCTTACAGAATTCTAACACCGGGGAGCTGTTTTTT. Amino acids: CASSLQNSNTGELFF.

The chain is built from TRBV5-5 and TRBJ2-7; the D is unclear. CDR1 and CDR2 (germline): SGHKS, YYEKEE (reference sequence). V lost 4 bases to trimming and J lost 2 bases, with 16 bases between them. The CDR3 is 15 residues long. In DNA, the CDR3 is TGTGCCAGCAGCCACCTAAGCGAGGCCACCTACGAGCAGTACTTC. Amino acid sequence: CASSHLSEATYEQYF.